Listed here are 9 T cell receptor beta chains from one sample, sequenced in a study of T cell responses to AZD1222 COVID-19 vaccine. Assay: immunoSEQ multiplex PCR; the TCRdb copy retains only in-frame clones and omits some. The data show about 120,000 clones, with 85% to 90% seen just once and 3% held by the top ten. The sample was peripheral blood, taken 28 days after the second AZD1222 dose. The receptors derive from an adult who received the AZD1222 COVID-19 vaccine.

The chain links TRBV2 to TRBJ1-2, with 7 bases lining up with TRBD1. From germline, CDR1 is SNHLY and CDR2 FYNNEI. The CDR3 spans 12 residues. The ends lost 8 bases at V and 5 bases at J; junction bases unmatched: 5. The CDR3 protein is CASGDSEYGYTF. The CDR3 DNA follows: TGTGCCAGCGGGGACAGTGAATATGGCTACACCTTC.

A few counts support this clone. V usage is TRBV6-5 and J usage is TRBJ1-1; D is unclear. Trimming took off 5 bases at V and 0 bases at J, with 13 bases between the two ends. This CDR3 contains 15 residues. The germline gives CDR1 MNHEY, CDR2 SVGAGI. CDR3 DNA: TGTGCCAGCAGTCCGGATACCTACTTGAACACTGAAGCTTTCTTT. It is translated as CASSPDTYLNTEAFF.

The chain uses TRBV6-2 or TRBV6-3 and TRBJ1-5; 8 bases line up with TRBD1. The CDR3 covers 17 residues. The trim removed 4 bases at V and 3 bases at J, leaving 11 bases unmatched. Germline CDR1 is MNHEY and CDR2 is SVGEGT. The CDR3 loop is CASSFGTGRFNNQPQHF. In DNA form, the CDR3 reads TGTGCCAGCAGTTTTGGGACAGGTCGGTTTAACAATCAGCCCCAGCATTTT.

V usage is TRBV7-2 and J usage is TRBJ2-2, with a weak D call TRBD1 (5 bases). Germline CDR1 SGHTA, CDR2 FQGNSA. The length of the CDR3 is 14 residues. The ends were cut back, 5 bases at V and 4 bases at J, with 11 bases in the middle. The CDR3 loop reads CASSQGHTTGELFF. The CDR3 DNA follows: TGTGCCAGCAGCCAAGGACACACCACCGGGGAGCTGTTTTTT.

Here the CDR3 reads CASSSAGTVGANYGYTF. CDR3 DNA sequence: TGTGCCAGCAGCTCCGCCGGGACGGTCGGCGCTAACTATGGCTACACCTTC. This rearrangement joins TRBV11-2 to TRBJ1-2, with D tentatively TRBD1 (5 bases). Germline V gives CDR1 SGHAT, CDR2 FQNNGV. The CDR3 extends over 17 amino acids. Trimming cost V 4 bases and J 0 bases, with 18 bases left between them.

This clone has only a few counts. The chain joins TRBV2 to TRBJ1-5; possible D gene TRBD1, 5 bases. Germline lookup yields CDR1 SNHLY and CDR2 FYNNEI. V was pared by 6 bases and J by 6 bases, with 15 bases between. The CDR3 runs to 14 residues. DNA for the CDR3: TGTGCCAGCAGCCGGGACGGGCCTTTTCAGCCCCAGCATTTT. Amino acid sequence: CASSRDGPFQPQHF. Supplemented by reference TRBV2 and TRBJ1-5, the full variable domain reads EPEVTQTPSHQVTQMGQEVILRCVPISNHLYFYWYRQILGQKVEFLVSFYNNEISEKSEIFDDQFSVERPDGSNFTLKIRSTKLEDSAMYFCASSRDGPFQPQHFGDGTRLSIL.

The gene calls are TRBV12-2 and TRBJ2-6. TRBV12-2 is given as a pseudogene. The CDR3 has 16 amino acids. CDR3 coding DNA: TGTGCAAGTCGCTTTAGGTTCCGGATCTGGGCCAACGTCCTGACTTTC. Translating it yields CASRFRFRIWANVLTF.

CDR3 DNA sequence: TGTGCCAGCAGCTTGGGGGGCAGGGGGCGCATTACGTCAAGCACAGATACGCAGTATTTT. The encoded protein is CASSLGGRGRITSSTDTQYF. The rearrangement joins TRBV5-5 to TRBJ2-3; the match to TRBD1 covers 8 bases. From germline, CDR1 is SGHKS and CDR2 YYEKEE (reference sequence). This CDR3 is built from 20 residues. The J segment lost 0 bases and the V segment lost 0 bases, leaving 15 bases of the junction unmatched.

The chain has TRBV6-5 and TRBJ1-5; D gene uncertain. Trimming left V 6 bases short and J 0 bases short, with 9 bases between. This CDR3 comprises 14 residues. From germline, CDR1 is MNHEY and CDR2 SVGAGI. For the CDR3, the DNA is TGTGCCAGCAGACAGACCTATAGCAATCAGCCCCAGCATTTT. Amino acid sequence: CASRQTYSNQPQHF.